This T cell receptor beta chain came from a study of radiotherapy plus CTLA-4 blockade in lung cancer. Study-wide context: There were objective responses in over 15% of patients, and over 30% had disease control.

Method: immunoSEQ multiplex PCR; TCRdb's copy keeps in-frame clones and lacks some. Of 40,000 or so clones in the sample, 75% were seen once. CDR1 is SGHAT, CDR2 FQNNGV, per germline. The CDR3 loop spans 13 amino acids. V was pared by 11 bases and J by 2 bases, with 15 bases between. The study's findings and limits: After treatment with radiotherapy plus ipilimumab, TCR clones that came from the tumor expanded in blood. Interferon-beta, together with early blood T cell clone dynamics, reportedly best predicted response.

Chemo-refractory metastatic non-small-cell lung cancer patients received focal radiation with ipilimumab CTLA-4 blockade. With respect to this clone: Its specificity is not known.

This receptor was taken from a human donor with non-small cell lung cancer who had stable disease on radiotherapy plus ipilimumab. Sequenced here: peripheral blood, sampled from a patient treated with radiotherapy plus ipilimumab. The chain links TRBV11-2 to TRBJ1-1; tentative D call: TRBD1 (5 bases). The CDR3 protein is CAGSRVGNTEAFF. The CDR3 DNA is TGTGCCGGAAGCAGGGTCGGCAACACTGAAGCTTTCTTT.